A selection of T cell receptor beta chains follows, all from one sample in a study of T cell responses to AZD1222 COVID-19 vaccine. Sequenced by immunoSEQ multiplex PCR; TCRdb stores in-frame clones only, minus some. This sample has tens of thousands of clones; around four fifths occur once, and the top ten carry more than 15%. The specimen was peripheral blood, collected 28 days after the second AZD1222 dose. The receptors were gathered from an adult who received the AZD1222 COVID-19 vaccine. CDR3s include the opening cysteine and the closing phenylalanine or tryptophan. Fields, in order: clone size, V gene, J gene, D gene, CDR3 DNA, CDR3 protein. A D gene is named only where the DNA matches it firmly. Rows give clone size only sometimes, using once, few, many, or a class for an expanded clone.

NA	TRBV18	TRBJ2-7	TRBD1	TGTGCCAGCTCACCACACGGGCCGGGACAGGGGTGGCAGTACTTC	CASSPHGPGQGWQYF
NA	TRBV19	TRBJ2-2	NA	TGTGCCAGTAGTAATCCTCATCTGACGGGGCCCGGGGAGCTGTTTTTT	CASSNPHLTGPGELFF
NA	TRBV19	TRBJ2-3	TRBD2	TGTGCCAGTAGTAACTCAGCTAGCGGGGGTGTCCAGAATACGCAGTATTTT	CASSNSASGGVQNTQYF
NA	TRBV14	TRBJ2-1	TRBD1	TGTGCCAGCAGCACAGGACCGGGACAGGGTTGGTACAATGAGCAGTTCTTC	CASSTGPGQGWYNEQFF
few	TRBV5-8	TRBJ1-1	NA	TGTGCCAGCAGCCTCGGGACAAACACTGAAGCTTTCTTT	CASSLGTNTEAFF
NA	TRBV6-5	TRBJ1-1	TRBD1	TGTGCCAGCATCTTGGACAGGGGTGAAGCTTTCTTT	CASILDRGEAFF
NA	TRBV5-1	TRBJ2-5	TRBD2	TGCGCCAGCAGCTGGGGGCCTGTAGCGGGGGACATGAAGACCCAGTACTTC	CASSWGPVAGDMKTQYF
NA	TRBV27	TRBJ2-3	TRBD1	TGTGCCAGCAGTACCAACAGGGGGCTCCTCGGCACAGATACGCAGTATTTT	CASSTNRGLLGTDTQYF
NA	TRBV7-2	TRBJ2-7	NA	TGTGCCAGCAGCTCCCGAGGTTCCTACGAGCAGTACTTC	CASSSRGSYEQYF
NA	TRBV9	TRBJ1-4	NA	TGTGCCAGCAGCCCAACCTCAGCCCCAACTAATGAAAAACTGTTTTTT	CASSPTSAPTNEKLFF
NA	TRBV28	TRBJ2-7	NA	TGTGCCAGCAGTTCAGCCCTAATACAGGTCTCCTACGAGCAGTACTTC	CASSSALIQVSYEQYF
NA	TRBV6-5	TRBJ1-4	NA	TGTGCCAGCAGTTACAGATCAGGGGTGGATAAAAAACTGTTTTTT	CASSYRSGVDKKLFF
NA	TRBV5-1	TRBJ1-1	TRBD1	TGCGCCAGCAGCTTGGCCCGACAGGGGGACACTGAAGCTTTCTTT	CASSLARQGDTEAFF
once	TRBV29-1	TRBJ2-5	NA	TGCAGCGTTGGCAGGCAGACCCAAGAGACCCAGTACTTC	CSVGRQTQETQYF
NA	TRBV2	TRBJ2-2	NA	TGTGCCATCAACCGGGGAAGGCAGACCGGGGAGCTGTTTTTT	CAINRGRQTGELFF
NA	TRBV6-5	TRBJ2-3	TRBD1	TGTGCCAGCAGTCGGGACAGTTCCCACACAGATACGCAGTATTTT	CASSRDSSHTDTQYF
once	TRBV27	TRBJ1-3	NA	TGTGCCAGCAGCCCCCTGGGGGGCTCTGGAAACACCATATATTTT	CASSPLGGSGNTIYF
NA	TRBV20-1	TRBJ1-5	NA	TGCAGTGCTAGTTTCTCCCCATTAAATCAGCCCCAGCATTTT	CSASFSPLNQPQHF
few	TRBV19	TRBJ1-2	TRBD1	TGTGCCAGTAAGCCACAGGGGGCGCAAGGCTACACCTTC	CASKPQGAQGYTF
NA	TRBV5-1	TRBJ1-1	TRBD1	TGCGCCAGCCGGACAGGGGGCACTGAAGCTTTCTTT	CASRTGGTEAFF
NA	TRBV19	TRBJ1-3	TRBD1	TGTGCCAGCAAACCGGGACAGGGACCCGGAAACACCATATATTTT	CASKPGQGPGNTIYF
NA	TRBV6-5	TRBJ1-5	NA	TGTGCCAGCAGTTACGGGCGATATAGCAATCAGCCCCAGCATTTT	CASSYGRYSNQPQHF
NA	TRBV29-1	TRBJ1-1	NA	TGCAGCGGGAGACAGGCACATGAAGCTTTCTTT	CSGRQAHEAFF
NA	TRBV18	TRBJ1-6	NA	TGTGCCAGCTCACCACCGACTAGGGGACCGGGTAATTCACCCCTCCACTTT	CASSPPTRGPGNSPLHF
once	TRBV5-1	TRBJ2-5	NA	TGCGCCAGCAGCTTGGTGGGACACCCCAAGGAGACCCAGTACTTC	CASSLVGHPKETQYF
few	TRBV4-2	TRBJ2-7	TRBD1	TGTGCCAGCAGCCATTCCTTAGGGACAGGGCGAGACGAGCAGTACTTC	CASSHSLGTGRDEQYF
NA	TRBV11-2	TRBJ1-1	NA	TGTGCCAGCAGTGGATGGGGCGACAGCACTGAAGCTTTCTTT	CASSGWGDSTEAFF
NA	TRBV19	TRBJ2-1	NA	TGTGCCAGTACCACCACGGCGGGGGCATACAATGAGCAGTTCTTC	CASTTTAGAYNEQFF
NA	TRBV3-1/TRBV3-2	TRBJ1-5	NA	TGTGCCAGCAGCCAAGAAAGCGGTAGTCAGCCCCAGCATTTT	CASSQESGSQPQHF
NA	TRBV7-3	TRBJ2-3	NA	TGTGCCAGCAGCTTTGGGAACTCGGGGGCGCAGTATTTT	CASSFGNSGAQYF
NA	TRBV11-2	TRBJ2-5	NA	TGTGCCAGCAGCTCATCCGGGGGGCAGTGGGAGACCCAGTACTTC	CASSSSGGQWETQYF
once	TRBV7-2	TRBJ2-7	NA	TGTGCCAGCAGCTTAGGCCCCCCCCGGGACGGAGACTCCTACGAGCAGTACTTC	CASSLGPPRDGDSYEQYF
once	TRBV18	TRBJ2-7	NA	TGTGCCAGCTCACCATCCAGGGCTAACTACGAGCAGTACTTC	CASSPSRANYEQYF
NA	TRBV5-4	TRBJ2-7	NA	TGTGCCAGCAGCTTGGGGGACGGGGGTCGGTACGAGCAGTACTTC	CASSLGDGGRYEQYF
NA	TRBV5-4	TRBJ1-1	NA	TGTGCCAGCAGCCTACAAACAGGGCGAGTCACTGAAGCTTTCTTT	CASSLQTGRVTEAFF
NA	TRBV7-7	TRBJ2-5	TRBD2	TGTGCTAGCAGCTTGGGACTAGCGGGGGGGCGAGAGACCCAGTACTTC	CASSLGLAGGRETQYF
NA	TRBV19	TRBJ2-2	TRBD1	TGTGCCAGTAGTACGACAGGGTCGAGAACCGGGGAGCTGTTTTTT	CASSTTGSRTGELFF
NA	TRBV6-6	TRBJ1-6	NA	TGTGCCAGCAGCCCTGACAGCGTAAATTCACCCCTCCACTTT	CASSPDSVNSPLHF
NA	TRBV11-2	TRBJ2-5	TRBD1	TGTGCCAGCAGCGCCATTCGAGGGGGCGCGGCACAGACCCAGTACTTC	CASSAIRGGAAQTQYF
NA	TRBV5-1	TRBJ1-5	NA	TGCGCCAGCAGCTTGTCGGGCGCGGGCCAGCCCCAGCATTTT	CASSLSGAGQPQHF
NA	TRBV9	TRBJ1-2	NA	TGTGCCAGCAGCCCCTCCGCGCCCGCCGACTATGGCTACACCTTC	CASSPSAPADYGYTF
hyperexpanded	TRBV27	TRBJ2-7	NA	TGTGCCAGCCGTCTCAGTGAGATATCCTACGAGCAGTACTTC	CASRLSEISYEQYF
NA	TRBV7-9	TRBJ2-2	TRBD2	TGTGCCAGCAGCTCCTACCCGGGACTAGCGGGACCCACCGGGGAGCTGTTTTTT	CASSSYPGLAGPTGELFF
NA	TRBV14	TRBJ2-3	TRBD2	TGTGCCAGCAGCACCCGACTAGCGGGCACAGATACGCAGTATTTT	CASSTRLAGTDTQYF
NA	TRBV28	TRBJ2-2	NA	TGTGCCAGCAGTTATCCAGGGCGTTTTACCGGGGAGCTGTTTTTT	CASSYPGRFTGELFF
NA	TRBV28	TRBJ1-3	NA	TGTGCCAGCAGTTCGACAAGCCCCTCTGGAAACACCATATATTTT	CASSSTSPSGNTIYF
few	TRBV6-1	TRBJ1-2	NA	TGTGCCAGCAGTGAAGCATCCGCGAGGAACTATGGCTACACCTTC	CASSEASARNYGYTF
NA	TRBV7-9	TRBJ2-7	NA	TGTGCCAGCAGCTTAGCCGTGTCCTACGAGCAGTACTTC	CASSLAVSYEQYF
NA	TRBV4-1	TRBJ2-7	NA	TGCGCCAGCAGCCAAGTAGCCACGACAGGGCAGTACTTC	CASSQVATTGQYF
NA	TRBV15	TRBJ2-4	TRBD1	TGTGCCACCAGCGGCCCGAGGACAGGGGGGAAAAACATTCAGTACTTC	CATSGPRTGGKNIQYF
NA	TRBV3-1/TRBV3-2	TRBJ1-1	NA	TGTGCCAGCAGCCAAGGATACAGAAACACTGAAGCTTTCTTT	CASSQGYRNTEAFF
NA	TRBV5-4	TRBJ2-4	NA	TGTGCCAGCAGCTTGGGCTCTGGGAAAGGAGCCAAAAACATTCAGTACTTC	CASSLGSGKGAKNIQYF
once	TRBV5-1	TRBJ1-2	TRBD1	TGCGCCAGCAGCACATCCGGGACAGGCACACTAACTTCCTATGGCTACACCTTC	CASSTSGTGTLTSYGYTF